This is a list of T cell receptor beta chains from one sample in a study of cytomegalovirus exposure and HLA in healthy donors. Clones were sequenced by immunoSEQ multiplex PCR, and TCRdb holds only the in-frame ones, with some missing. The sample includes roughly 180,000 clones, about four fifths seen only once; the top ten take 2.4%. Sample: PBMCs. These receptors came from a male donor in good health and CMV-seronegative. Each CDR3 is given with its conserved first and last residue. The order of the fields is J gene, clone size, V gene, D gene, CDR3 DNA, CDR3 protein. The D gene is left open where the match is weak. Not every row has a clone size; where given, it reads once, few, many or a size class.

TRBJ1-5	few	TRBV7-2	TRBD1	TGTGCCAGCAGCTTAGGGGGACAGGCCCTATATAGCAATCAGCCCCAGCATTTT	CASSLGGQALYSNQPQHF
TRBJ1-5	.	TRBV6-1	.	TGTGCCAGCAGTGGGGACACCGCCCGGGGCAATCAGCCCCAGCATTTT	CASSGDTARGNQPQHF
TRBJ1-1	few	TRBV5-6	TRBD1	TGTGCCAGCAGCTCTGGACAGGGGGTAGTTGGGACTGAAGCTTTCTTT	CASSSGQGVVGTEAFF
TRBJ2-1	few	TRBV5-1	.	TGCGCCAGCAAACAAGGAGGGAGGTGGTTCTTC	CASKQGGRWFF
TRBJ2-2	.	TRBV5-4	.	TGTGCCAGCAGCTTGTTGAAGGGCGGGACCGGGGAGCTGTTTTTT	CASSLLKGGTGELFF
TRBJ2-1	once	TRBV27	.	TGTGCCAGCAGTCCGCCCTCGAGGCAGGGGAGATACAATGAGCAGTTCTTC	CASSPPSRQGRYNEQFF
TRBJ2-7	.	TRBV4-1	.	TGCGCCAGCAGCCAAGATTACCGAGCGGGGACATCGGAGCAGTACTTC	CASSQDYRAGTSEQYF
TRBJ2-5	.	TRBV7-2	.	TGTGCCAGCAGCCCTGGACAGTACCAAGAGACCCAGTACTTC	CASSPGQYQETQYF
TRBJ2-5	.	TRBV7-9	TRBD1	TGTGCCAGCAGCCCCCCGGGACAGGGGATCCAAGAGACCCAGTACTTC	CASSPPGQGIQETQYF
TRBJ2-2	.	TRBV7-9	.	TGTGCCAGCAGCTTAGCGGCGACGAGGGCCGGGGAGCTGTTTTTT	CASSLAATRAGELFF
TRBJ2-2	once	TRBV7-7	.	TGTGCCAGCAGCTTAGCGAGCGGGGAGCTGTTTTTT	CASSLASGELFF
TRBJ2-5	.	TRBV7-6	TRBD1	TGTGCCAGCAGCTTAGAGCAGGGGGCAGTTGGGGACTTCCCGCTGGAGACCCAGTACTTC	CASSLEQGAVGDFPLETQYF
TRBJ2-3	.	TRBV11-3	.	TGTGCCAGCAGCTTCGGGACTAGCACAGATACGCAGTATTTT	CASSFGTSTDTQYF
TRBJ2-7	.	TRBV2	TRBD2	TGTGCCAGCAGTCTCTCAGGACTAGCGGATTACGAGCAGTACTTC	CASSLSGLADYEQYF
TRBJ2-1	.	TRBV4-2	.	TGTGCCAGCAGCCGAGGGGGGGGCGCCTACAATGAGCAGTTCTTC	CASSRGGGAYNEQFF
TRBJ2-5	.	TRBV9	TRBD1	TGTGCCAGCAGCGGGGGACAGGGGGTCGGGTCGTACCAAGAGACCCAGTACTTC	CASSGGQGVGSYQETQYF
TRBJ2-1	.	TRBV5-8	TRBD2	TGTGCCAGCAGCTTGGTTAGCGGGGTCTACAATGAGCAGTTCTTC	CASSLVSGVYNEQFF
TRBJ2-7	.	TRBV29-1	TRBD2	TGCAGCGTTGTGGGGGGACTAGCGCGATACGAGCAGTACTTC	CSVVGGLARYEQYF
TRBJ1-5	.	TRBV5-8	TRBD1	TGTGCCAGCAGCTTGCTCAGACAGGGGAGTGGCAGCAATCAGCCCCAGCATTTT	CASSLLRQGSGSNQPQHF
TRBJ2-7	.	TRBV30	.	TGTGCCTGGAAGTGGGGGCAATTTGAAAGCTCCTACGAGCAGTACTTC	CAWKWGQFESSYEQYF
TRBJ2-5	.	TRBV9	TRBD1	TGTGCCAGCAGCCAGGGACAGGCCCAAGAGACCCAGTACTTC	CASSQGQAQETQYF
TRBJ1-2	few	TRBV18	.	TGTGCCAGCTCACCACCGTCGTACCGGGATGGCTACACCTTC	CASSPPSYRDGYTF
TRBJ2-7	.	TRBV2	TRBD2	TGTGCCAGCACCCCGGGACTAGCCATCGAGCAGTACTTC	CASTPGLAIEQYF
TRBJ1-1	.	TRBV28	.	TGTGCCAGCAGCCATCAGGGTTTGGCTTTCTTT	CASSHQGLAFF
TRBJ1-3	.	TRBV28	.	TGTGCCAGCAGTTTCTCAAGGGGGGGAAACACCATATATTTT	CASSFSRGGNTIYF
TRBJ2-7	.	TRBV14	.	TGTGCCAGCAGCCGCTCACCTGATTCTTCTGCGGGCGAGCAGTACTTC	CASSRSPDSSAGEQYF
TRBJ2-1	.	TRBV19	.	TGTGCCAGTAGTGCGGGGGCCAATGAGCAGTTCTTC	CASSAGANEQFF
TRBJ2-7	.	TRBV7-8	TRBD2	TGTGCCAGCAGCTTAGTAGCGGGGGGGTCCTACGAGCAGTACTTC	CASSLVAGGSYEQYF
TRBJ2-5	.	TRBV9	TRBD2	TGTGCCAGCAGCGCCGGGACTAGCGGGAGGTCCACCCAAGAGACCCAGTACTTC	CASSAGTSGRSTQETQYF
TRBJ2-7	.	TRBV19	.	TGTGCCAGTAGTCCTTCGGACAGCTACGAGCAGTACTTC	CASSPSDSYEQYF
TRBJ2-3	few	TRBV29-1	.	TGCAGCGTTGTAATTTCCGATACGCAGTATTTT	CSVVISDTQYF
TRBJ2-2	.	TRBV15	.	TGTGCCACCAGCGAGGGACTGGGATTTAGCACCGGGGAGCTGTTTTTT	CATSEGLGFSTGELFF
TRBJ2-3	.	TRBV28	.	TGTGCCAGCAGAGCATCCCCAGGGGACACTAGCACAGATACGCAGTATTTT	CASRASPGDTSTDTQYF
TRBJ1-2	.	TRBV30	TRBD1	TGTGCCTGGAGCGGGACAGGGAAAGCTAACTATGGCTACACCTTC	CAWSGTGKANYGYTF
TRBJ1-3	.	TRBV6-5	TRBD1	TGTGCCAGCACCGACAAGGGGGCAAGTGGAAACACCATATATTTT	CASTDKGASGNTIYF
TRBJ2-1	.	TRBV5-1	.	TGCGCCAGCACCCAGGCCGTCGGATTCGGAAATGAGCAGTTCTTC	CASTQAVGFGNEQFF
TRBJ1-2	.	TRBV2	.	TGTGCCAGCAGTGAGTCTGTGCCCGCCTCGGGGGGCTACACCTTC	CASSESVPASGGYTF
TRBJ1-1	.	TRBV28	TRBD1	TGTGCCAGCAGTCTACCGGACAGGCTAGGGGCTGAAGCTTTCTTT	CASSLPDRLGAEAFF
TRBJ1-2	.	TRBV15	TRBD1	TGTGCCACCACGGCTCAGGGGGCTTTACCCTATGGCTACACCTTC	CATTAQGALPYGYTF
TRBJ2-1	few	TRBV5-6	TRBD2	TGTGCCAGCAGCTTGGGGGGCGGGGGGTCCCACAATGAGCAGTTCTTC	CASSLGGGGSHNEQFF